Each of the 10 T cell receptor beta chains below was sequenced from the same sample in a study of cytomegalovirus exposure and HLA in healthy donors. Use of 60 Vbeta and 13 Jbeta primers characterized the PCR. TCRdb keeps only in-frame clones here, not all; method: immunoSEQ multiplex PCR. The sample yields 180,000 or so clones, about 75% seen once. Sample: PBMCs. The receptors were sampled from a man aged 35 to 55 in good health and CMV-seropositive.

V usage is TRBV7-2 and J usage is TRBJ1-5; TRBD1 matches at 8 bases. Germline V lookup: CDR1 SGHTA, CDR2 FQGNSA. Losses at the gene ends were 4 bases for V and 4 bases for J; bases not matched to a gene: 3. CDR3 length: 14 residues. This CDR3 is CASSSQGGNQPQHF. Here the CDR3 DNA reads TGTGCCAGCAGCTCACAGGGGGGTAATCAGCCCCAGCATTTT.

The V gene is TRBV11-3, the J gene TRBJ2-7; possible D gene TRBD2, 5 bases. This CDR3 is 12 amino acids long. The germline V gene encodes CDR1 SGHNT and CDR2 YENEEA. Trimming stripped 1 base from V and 5 bases from J, with 6 bases between. The CDR3 protein is CASSLVGDEQYF. DNA of the CDR3: TGTGCCAGCAGCTTAGTGGGAGACGAGCAGTACTTC.

V usage is TRBV9 and J usage is TRBJ2-1, with 7 bases lining up with TRBD1. CDR3 length: 15 residues. J was trimmed by 5 bases and V by 3 bases; bases with no gene match: 8. Per germline, CDR1 SGDLS and CDR2 YYNGEE. CDR3 sequence (DNA): TGTGCCAGCAGCGCCTCCGGGACAGCGAACAATGAGCAGTTCTTC. As protein: CASSASGTANNEQFF.

The chain links TRBV27 to TRBJ2-2; TRBD2 agrees at 10 bases. V lost 4 bases, J lost 6 bases, and 5 bases stayed unmatched. The CDR3 totals 15 residues. Germline V gene sequence: CDR1 MNHEY, CDR2 SMNVEV (reference sequence). The CDR3 here is CASSSSGSSPGELFF. The CDR3 coding sequence is TGTGCCAGCAGTTCTAGCGGGAGTTCCCCCGGGGAGCTGTTTTTT.

The chain employs TRBV13 and TRBJ2-1; no clear D gene. CDR3 length: 12 amino acids. CDR1 is PRHDT, CDR2 FYEKMQ, per germline (reference sequence). V was pared by 2 bases and J by 6 bases, with 5 bases between. The CDR3 region is CASSLLSNEQFF. In DNA, the CDR3 is TGTGCCAGCAGCTTACTATCCAATGAGCAGTTCTTC.

Details on this clone: Within the sample, other DNA sequences also encode this same CDR3. The chain employs TRBV29-1 and TRBJ1-1, with D possibly being TRBD1 (6 bases). Germline values: CDR1 SQVTM, CDR2 ANQGSEA. V lost 4 bases to trimming and J lost 2 bases, with 11 bases between them. CDR3 length: 13 residues. The CDR3 spells CSVAGTRNTEAFF. CDR3 nucleotides: TGCAGCGTTGCCGGGACAAGAAACACTGAAGCTTTCTTT.

V is TRBV28 and J is TRBJ1-5; possibly TRBD1 for D (5 bases). The V gene lost 3 bases and the J gene lost 7 bases, with 19 bases spanning the gap. The CDR3 spans 16 residues. Germline CDR1 and CDR2: MDHEN and SYDVKM. Written as DNA, the CDR3 is TGTGCCAGCAGTTTTTCGTTGGGCAGGGCGGCACAGCCCCAGCATTTT. Protein sequence: CASSFSLGRAAQPQHF.

This sequence joins TRBV10-3 and TRBJ2-1, with TRBD2 matching 7 bases. Germline CDR1 ENHRY, CDR2 SYGVKD. Trimming took 9 bases from V and 5 from J; bases not matched to a gene: 4. The CDR3 sequence is 12 residues long. The CDR3 loop is CAMGGVNNEQFF. Here the CDR3 DNA reads TGTGCCATGGGAGGGGTAAACAATGAGCAGTTCTTC.

The chain employs TRBV30 and TRBJ2-3; no definite D call. The germline CDR1 and CDR2 sequences are GTSNPN and SVGIG (reference sequence). The CDR3 loop spans 11 amino acids. V lost 4 bases to trimming and J lost 5 bases, with 7 bases between them. The CDR3 is CAWTELDTQYF. The CDR3 DNA sequence: TGTGCCTGGACCGAGTTAGATACGCAGTATTTT. Full variable domain (missing parts from reference TRBV30 and TRBJ2-3): SQTIHQWPATLVQPVGSPLSLECTVEGTSNPNLYWYRQAAGRGLQLLFYSVGIGQISSEVPQNLSASRPQDRQFILSSKKLLLSDSGFYLCAWTELDTQYFGPGTRLTVL.

This clone was seen a few times. Here the CDR3 DNA reads TGCGCCAGCAGGGGAGACGGAGTGGGGTATGGCTACACCTTC. Its protein product is CASRGDGVGYGYTF. J is TRBJ1-2 and V is TRBV5-1; D is uncertain. The CDR3 contains 14 residues. V was trimmed by 5 bases and J by 5 bases, leaving 16 bases between them. Germline loops: CDR1 SGHRS, CDR2 YFSETQ.